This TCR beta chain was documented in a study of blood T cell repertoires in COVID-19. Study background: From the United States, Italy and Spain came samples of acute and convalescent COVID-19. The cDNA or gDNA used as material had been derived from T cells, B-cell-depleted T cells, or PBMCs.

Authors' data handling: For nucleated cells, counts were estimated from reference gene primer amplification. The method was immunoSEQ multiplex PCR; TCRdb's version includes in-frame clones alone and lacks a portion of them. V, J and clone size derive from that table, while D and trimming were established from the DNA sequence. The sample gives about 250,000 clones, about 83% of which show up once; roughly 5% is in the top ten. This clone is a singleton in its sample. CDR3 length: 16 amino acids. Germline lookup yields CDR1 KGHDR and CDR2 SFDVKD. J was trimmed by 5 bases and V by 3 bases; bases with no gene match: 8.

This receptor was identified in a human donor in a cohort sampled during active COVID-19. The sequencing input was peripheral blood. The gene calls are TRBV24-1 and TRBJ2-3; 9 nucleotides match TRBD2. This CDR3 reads CATSDAWTSEGDTQYF. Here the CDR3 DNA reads TGTGCCACCAGTGATGCCTGGACTAGCGAGGGAGATACGCAGTATTTT.